What follows are 22 T cell receptor beta chains derived from one specimen sequenced in a study of low-dose radiotherapy and immunotherapy resistance in tumors. The time point denotes: before trial treatment. Priming of first-strand cDNA relied on TRAV- and TRBV-specific primers (covering alpha and beta chains). For amplifying TCRs, the PCR ran for approximately 21 cycles with Phusion, which was used together with a constant-region primer and the adapter on the V primers. TCRdb reprocessed the reads via MiXCR and lists one record per CDR3 protein. The sample records 70,000 to 90,000 distinct CDR3 sequences, roughly a sixth being singletons. The sequences come from PBMCs, collected before treatment. The receptors originated from a male donor with prostate cancer.

This clonotype was seen ten or more times. The chain is built from TRBV29-1 and TRBJ1-2; the D gene is possibly TRBD1 (5 bases). In germline, CDR1 is SQVTM, CDR2 ANQGSEA. The ends were cut back, 8 bases at V and 7 bases at J, with 26 bases in the middle. The CDR3 sequence is 15 residues long. The CDR3 reads CSPERAGSPRSGYTF. CDR3 nucleotide sequence: TGCAGCCCCGAGCGTGCAGGGTCCCCGAGGTCTGGCTACACCTTC.

This clonotype was seen ten or more times. The chain recombines TRBV21-1 with TRBJ2-7. TRBV21-1 is a recognized pseudogene. CDR3 length: 16 amino acids. This CDR3 is CASSKVVTVFTYEQYF. CDR3 nucleotide sequence: TGTGCCAGCAGCAAAGTCGTAACCGTCTTTACCTACGAGCAGTACTTC.

In its sample, this clonotype was seen many times. The chain couples TRBV19 to TRBJ1-2; D is possibly TRBD1 (5 bases). Germline V gene sequence: CDR1 LNHDA, CDR2 SQIVND (reference sequence). CDR3 length: 15 amino acids. V lost 1 base and J 4 bases, leaving 13 bases between the germline ends. The CDR3 region is CASSIAVVQGYGYTF. CDR3 nucleotide sequence: TGTGCCAGTAGTATAGCAGTGGTGCAGGGCTATGGCTACACCTTC. Full variable domain (missing parts from reference TRBV19 and TRBJ1-2): DGGITQSPKYLFRKEGQNVTLSCEQNLNHDAMYWYRQDPGQGLRLIYYSQIVNDFQKGDIAEGYSVSREKKESFPLTVTSAQKNPTAFYLCASSIAVVQGYGYTFGSGTRLTVV.

This clonotype showed up many times. The rearrangement joins TRBV20-1 to TRBJ1-2, with D unclear. This CDR3 is built from 11 residues. The V end lost 0 bases, the J end lost 4 bases, and 3 bases lay between the germline ends. Germline lookup yields CDR1 DFQATT and CDR2 SNEGSKA (reference sequence). The CDR3 protein is CSARDRYGYTF. The CDR3 nucleotides read TGCAGTGCTAGAGACCGCTATGGCTACACCTTC.

Of note for this clonotype: This is likely an artifact of a read error, given a far larger clone one base away. The chain links TRBV16 to TRBJ2-1; D ambiguous. The CDR3 extends over 13 amino acids. The V gene's germline CDR1 is KGHSY and CDR2 FQNENV. In DNA, the CDR3 is TGTGTCAGCAGCTTATGGGCGACGAATGAGCAGTTCTTC. This encodes CVSSLWATNEQFF. The variable domain in full, completed from reference TRBV16 and TRBJ2-1, reads GEEVAQTPKHLVRGEGQKAKLYCAPIKGHSYVFWYQQVLKNEFKFLISFQNENVFDETGMPKERFSAKCLPNSPCSLEIQATKLEDSAVYFCVSSLWATNEQFFGPGTRLTVL.

In its sample, this clonotype was seen many times. The genes are TRBV6-6 and TRBJ2-2; D is unresolved. Germline V gene data show CDR1 as MNHNY and CDR2 as SVGAGI (reference sequence). Trimming shortened V by 5 bases and J by 5 bases, and 12 bases separated the two germline ends. The CDR3 contains 14 residues. As DNA, the CDR3 is TGTGCCAGCAGTCCCTCTGGTGGAACCGGGGAGCTGTTTTTT. Translating it yields CASSPSGGTGELFF.

This clonotype was counted many times. The V and J genes are TRBV12-3 or TRBV12-4 and TRBJ1-1, with D possibly TRBD1 on 6 matching bases. Trimming cost V 4 bases and J 1 base, with 16 bases left between them. The CDR3 totals 16 residues. The CDR3 region is CASSSVRTDQNTEAFF. The CDR3 coding sequence is TGTGCCAGCAGTTCCGTCCGGACAGATCAGAACACTGAAGCTTTCTTT.

This clonotype was seen ten or more times. This chain links TRBV19 with TRBJ2-1, with 8 bases fitting TRBD1. V shed 7 bases and J 3 bases; nucleotides not matched to a gene: 11. Germline CDR1 and CDR2: LNHDA and SQIVND (reference sequence). The length of the CDR3 is 16 residues. The CDR3, as DNA: TGTGCCAGTAAATCGTGGTCCAGGGGGCTCTACAATGAGCAGTTCTTC. Translated, it gives CASKSWSRGLYNEQFF.

The chain has TRBV18 and TRBJ2-1, with 7 positions matching TRBD2. The CDR3 is 15 residues long. Germline loops: CDR1 KGHSH, CDR2 LQKENI. Trimming removed 2 bases from V and 5 bases from J; junction bases left unmatched: 6. The CDR3: CASSPAAGRNNEQFF. The CDR3 coding sequence is TGTGCCAGCTCACCAGCAGCGGGACGGAACAATGAGCAGTTCTTC.

This clonotype was picked up many times. V gene TRBV13 combines with J gene TRBJ2-5; tentative D call: TRBD1 (5 bases). V dropped 2 bases and J dropped 2 bases, with 6 bases sitting between them. Germline CDR1 reads PRHDT; CDR2 reads FYEKMQ (reference sequence). The CDR3 sequence is 13 residues long. The CDR3 region is CASSLRQQETQYF. The CDR3 nucleotides are TGTGCCAGCAGCTTAAGACAGCAAGAGACCCAGTACTTC.

In its sample, this clonotype was seen a few times. V gene TRBV5-1 combines with J gene TRBJ2-2; the D is unclear. V was shortened by 1 base and J by 2 bases, with 9 bases between the two germline ends. Germline CDR1 reads SGHRS; CDR2 reads YFSETQ. The CDR3 has 15 amino acids. CDR3 loop: CASSLRVDNTGELFF. The CDR3 DNA follows: TGCGCCAGCAGCTTGAGGGTGGATAACACCGGGGAGCTGTTTTTT.

As to this clonotype: A read error is likely here: a far larger clone is one base away. This chain links TRBV13 with TRBJ2-1; unclear D gene. V was trimmed by 6 bases and J by 10 bases, leaving 22 bases between them. The CDR3 covers 15 residues. Per the germline V gene, CDR1 is PRHDT and CDR2 is FYEKMQ (reference sequence). DNA for the CDR3: TGTGCCAGCAGTACGGCGGTGTCTGGTGGCTACGAGCAGTTCTTC. This gives the protein CASSTAVSGGYEQFF.

This clonotype was seen at least ten times. The gene calls are TRBV10-1 and TRBJ2-3; D is unclear. The CDR3 spans 12 residues. Germline CDR1 reads WNHNN; CDR2 reads SYGVQD (reference sequence). Between the trimmed V and J ends, which lost 10 bases and 1 base, there was a span of 9 bases. The CDR3 nucleotides are TGCGCCACCGGCCCCCGCACAGATACGCAGTATTTT. Protein product: CATGPRTDTQYF.

This clonotype was detected ten times or more. The chain employs TRBV30 and TRBJ2-3; tentative D call: TRBD2 (5 bases). This CDR3 has 13 amino acids. Per the germline V gene, CDR1 is GTSNPN and CDR2 is SVGIG (reference sequence). V was pared by 4 bases and J by 4 bases, with 12 bases between. The chain's CDR3 is CAWNPGSSDTQYF. The CDR3 DNA follows: TGTGCCTGGAACCCGGGGTCCTCAGATACGCAGTATTTT.

This clonotype was seen repeatedly, ten times or more. J is TRBJ2-7 and V is TRBV4-1; 7 nucleotides line up with TRBD2. The CDR3 is 15 amino acids. Germline trimming cut 3 bases from V and 3 bases from J; bases unmatched to any gene: 8. Per germline, CDR1 MGHRA and CDR2 YSYEKL. In DNA form, the CDR3 reads TGCGCCAGCAGCCACCGAGCGGGAACTCTCTACGAGCAGTACTTC. Translation gives CASSHRAGTLYEQYF.

On this clonotype itself: At one of its ends the junction is not consistent with the germline gene, which may arise from a read error. The chain carries TRBV18 and TRBJ2-1; 9 positions match TRBD1. In germline, CDR1 is KGHSH, CDR2 LQKENI. The CDR3 extends over 17 amino acids. The CDR3 region is CTSSRASGQGAGNEQFF. The CDR3 DNA is TGTACCAGCTCACGCGCGTCGGGACAGGGAGCGGGTAATGAGCAGTTCTTC.

There are many counts of this clonotype. This chain uses TRBV11-2 with TRBJ1-2; D unresolved. V lost 7 bases to trimming and J lost 0 bases, with 18 bases between them. CDR1 and CDR2 from the germline V gene are SGHAT and FQNNGV. This CDR3 spans 16 amino acids. Written as DNA, the CDR3 is TGTGCCAGCAACTCCCCCCGGGCAGGTCCTAACTATGGCTACACCTTC. Its protein is CASNSPRAGPNYGYTF.

This clonotype was seen a single time. This rearrangement joins TRBV5-1 to TRBJ1-6; TRBD1 might be the D (5 bases). Germline CDR1 is SGHRS and CDR2 is YFSETQ. The V end lost 4 bases, the J end lost 5 bases, and 16 bases lay between the germline ends. The CDR3 is 16 residues long. Written as DNA, the CDR3 is TGCGCCAGCAGCCTAACCACCGGGGCTAATAATTCACCCCTCCACTTT. The encoded protein is CASSLTTGANNSPLHF.

The chain carries TRBV19 and TRBJ2-7; D is possibly TRBD1 (7 bases). CDR3 length: 14 amino acids. V was shortened by 2 bases and J by 2 bases, with 10 bases between the two germline ends. Germline V gene sequence: CDR1 LNHDA, CDR2 SQIVND (reference sequence). As DNA, the CDR3 is TGTGCCAGTAGTATAACAGGGGAGGCCTACGAGCAGTACTTC. Translated: CASSITGEAYEQYF. Full variable domain (outside the CDR3, taken from reference TRBV19 and TRBJ2-7): DGGITQSPKYLFRKEGQNVTLSCEQNLNHDAMYWYRQDPGQGLRLIYYSQIVNDFQKGDIAEGYSVSREKKESFPLTVTSAQKNPTAFYLCASSITGEAYEQYFGPGTRLTVT.

This clonotype was counted at least ten times. This chain links TRBV14 with TRBJ2-2; D may match TRBD1 or TRBD2 (5 bases each). V was clipped by 2 bases and J by 5 bases, with 12 bases between them. There are 15 residues in the CDR3. Per the germline V gene, CDR1 is SGHDN and CDR2 is FVKESK. In DNA form, the CDR3 reads TGTGCCAGCAGCCAAAGCCAGGGACGTACCGGGGAGCTGTTTTTT. This codes for CASSQSQGRTGELFF.

As to this clonotype: A read error is likely here: a far larger clone is one base away. The CDR3 loop reads CASSFGGYTDNEQFF. In DNA, the CDR3 is TGTGCCAGCAGCTTCGGCGGGTACACAGACAATGAGCAGTTCTTC. V gene TRBV5-1 combines with J gene TRBJ2-1, with a possible D match to TRBD2 (5 bases). From germline, CDR1 is SGHRS and CDR2 YFSETQ. There are 15 residues in the CDR3. Drawing the rest from reference TRBV5-1 and TRBJ2-1, the complete variable domain is KAGVTQTPRYLIKTRGQQVTLSCSPISGHRSVSWYQQTPGQGLQFLFEYFSETQRNKGNFPGRFSGRQFSNSRSEMNVSTLELGDSALYLCASSFGGYTDNEQFFGPGTRLTVL.

This clonotype was counted at least ten times. V gene TRBV13 combines with J gene TRBJ2-4, with 7 bases fitting TRBD1. From germline, CDR1 is PRHDT and CDR2 FYEKMQ (reference sequence). The CDR3 extends over 16 amino acids. J lost 0 bases, V lost 6 bases, and 8 bases had no gene match. CDR3 nucleotide sequence: TGTGCCAGCAGTTCCCAGGGGGAAGTAGCCAAAAACATTCAGTACTTC. It specifies CASSSQGEVAKNIQYF.